This TCR beta chain was recovered during a study of radiotherapy plus CTLA-4 blockade in lung cancer. Focal radiation plus CTLA-4 blockade with ipilimumab was administered to patients who had chemo-refractory metastatic non-small-cell lung cancer. Sequencing used immunoSEQ multiplex PCR; TCRdb keeps in-frame clones, though not all of them. The table shows some 74,000 clones, with around 82% occurring only once. V dropped 2 bases and J dropped 4; count of bases not matched to a gene: 7. This CDR3 is built from 16 residues. CDR1 LNHNV and CDR2 YYDKDF come from the germline V gene (reference sequence). The chain is built from TRBV15 and TRBJ1-5; TRBD1 aligns across 8 bases. Sequencing was performed on peripheral blood, taken from a patient treated with radiotherapy plus ipilimumab. The source is a human donor with non-small cell lung cancer who had a complete response to radiotherapy plus ipilimumab. This CDR3 reads CATSRSGQGLNQPQHF. CDR3 DNA sequence: TGTGCCACCAGCAGATCCGGACAGGGATTAAATCAGCCCCAGCATTTT.